The rows below give T cell receptor beta chains drawn from one sample of a study of shared clonotypes between healthy human individuals. Method: immunoSEQ multiplex PCR; TCRdb's copy keeps in-frame clones and lacks some. There are roughly 600,000 clones in the sample; 95% to 98% occur only once, and less than 0.35% lies in the top ten. Sequencing used naive CD8+ T cells sorted from blood. The receptors shown here come from a man aged 25-45 years in good health. The CDR3 runs from the conserved cysteine through the conserved F or W. Fields, in order: D gene, J gene, V gene, clone size, CDR3 DNA, CDR3 protein. A D gene is named only where the DNA matches it firmly. Some rows mark clone size as missing; the rest say once, few, many or name a class of expanded clone.

NA	TRBJ2-5	TRBV18	NA	TGTGCCAGCTCACCATTCTCGACTGAGACCAGCGAGACCCAGTACTTC	CASSPFSTETSETQYF
NA	TRBJ1-1	TRBV10-2	NA	TGCGCCAGCTGCGAGGGCCGGCGGATGAACACTGAAGCTTTCTTT	CASCEGRRMNTEAFF
NA	TRBJ2-1	TRBV20-1	NA	TGCAGTGCGAGGAACGGTCATGAGCAGTTCTTC	CSARNGHEQFF
NA	TRBJ2-1	TRBV5-6	NA	TGTGCCAGCAGCTTGACACACAATGAGCAGTTCTTC	CASSLTHNEQFF
TRBD1	TRBJ1-4	TRBV25-1	once	TGTGCCAGCAGTGTGCCAGGGGGCGGTAGGGAAAAACTGTTTTTT	CASSVPGGGREKLFF
TRBD1	TRBJ2-6	TRBV4-1	NA	TGCGCCAGCAGCCAATACGGAGGGACAGGGTCGGGCTCTGGGGCCAACGTCCTGACTTTC	CASSQYGGTGSGSGANVLTF
TRBD2	TRBJ2-1	TRBV7-9	NA	TGTGCCAGCCAACTAGCGGCGGATGAGCAGTTCTTC	CASQLAADEQFF
NA	TRBJ2-2	TRBV7-6	NA	TGTGCCAGCAGCTTAGCGACCACCGGGGAGCTGTTTTTT	CASSLATTGELFF
NA	TRBJ1-2	TRBV4-3	NA	TGCGCCAGCAGCCAAGACCCAGGGCCAACTAACTATGGCTACACCTTC	CASSQDPGPTNYGYTF
TRBD2	TRBJ2-3	TRBV5-1	NA	TGCGCCAGCAGCTTGGGTAGCGGGGGCACAGATACGCAGTATTTT	CASSLGSGGTDTQYF
NA	TRBJ1-2	TRBV14	NA	TGTGCCAGCAGCCAAGGAGGCACGGGGCGCGGTGGCTACACCTTC	CASSQGGTGRGGYTF
NA	TRBJ2-7	TRBV4-1	once	TGCGCCAGCAGCCAAGAAAGGGACCACTACGAGCAGTACTTC	CASSQERDHYEQYF
NA	TRBJ2-7	TRBV4-2	NA	TGTGCCAGCAGCCGGGGGGCATCGTCCTACGAGCAGTACTTC	CASSRGASSYEQYF
TRBD2	TRBJ2-5	TRBV9	NA	TGTGCCAGCAGCGTAACTAGCGGCCAAGAGACCCAGTACTTC	CASSVTSGQETQYF
TRBD2	TRBJ2-7	TRBV4-1	NA	TGCGCCAGCAGCCAAGGGTCTGGGCTAGCGGTCTACGAGCAGTACTTC	CASSQGSGLAVYEQYF
TRBD2	TRBJ2-2	TRBV19	NA	TGTGCCAGTAGTATTACGGGAGGGCTAGGCGGGGAGCTGTTTTTT	CASSITGGLGGELFF
TRBD2	TRBJ2-7	TRBV29-1	NA	TGCAGCGTTGTACGGGAGGCAATCGAGCAGTACTTC	CSVVREAIEQYF
NA	TRBJ2-1	TRBV19	NA	TGTGCCAGTAGTTTCTACAATGAGCAGTTCTTC	CASSFYNEQFF
NA	TRBJ1-2	TRBV27	NA	TGTGCCAGCAGTTCCGGACTGGAAGGGGCCCACTATGGCTACACCTTC	CASSSGLEGAHYGYTF
TRBD1	TRBJ2-7	TRBV27	NA	TGTGCCAGCCGGGACAGTCGTCTCGAGCAGTACTTC	CASRDSRLEQYF
NA	TRBJ2-7	TRBV10-3	NA	TGTGCCATCAGGGGGACCACGGGATCCGTCGAGCAGTACTTC	CAIRGTTGSVEQYF
TRBD2	TRBJ2-1	TRBV7-9	NA	TGTGCCAGCAGCCACCCCCTGGGGACTACAAACCAGCAGTTCTTC	CASSHPLGTTNQQFF
NA	TRBJ1-3	TRBV29-1	NA	TGCAGCGTCGGAAACGAAAACACCATATATTTT	CSVGNENTIYF
TRBD1	TRBJ2-7	TRBV30	NA	TGTGCCTGGAGTGCCCGGACAGGGGTACCGAAGTTCTACGAGCAGTACTTC	CAWSARTGVPKFYEQYF
TRBD2	TRBJ2-2	TRBV29-1	NA	TGCAGCGTTGAACTGCAGCCAGGGAGGGCCGGGGAGCTGTTTTTT	CSVELQPGRAGELFF
TRBD2	TRBJ2-1	TRBV5-1	NA	TGCGCCAGCAGCTTGGAGGGAGGGGAGAATGAGCAGTTCTTC	CASSLEGGENEQFF
NA	TRBJ2-1	TRBV7-9	once	TGTGCCAGCAGCTTTGCGGCGACCTACAATGAGCAGTTCTTC	CASSFAATYNEQFF
TRBD2	TRBJ2-1	TRBV7-6	NA	TGTGCCAGCAGCGCCGGACTAGCGGGAGTAAATGAGCAGTTCTTC	CASSAGLAGVNEQFF
NA	TRBJ2-7	TRBV4-3	NA	TGCGCCAGCAGCCAAGCGTCGGCAGGATTTTCCTACGAGCAGTACTTC	CASSQASAGFSYEQYF
TRBD2	TRBJ2-7	TRBV7-9	NA	TGTGCCAGCGGGGGAGGGATAGCGGGGCCCTACGAGCAGTACTTC	CASGGGIAGPYEQYF
NA	TRBJ1-2	TRBV7-9	NA	TGTGCCAGCAGTCGGGAGAGGGGAGACTATGGCTACACCTTC	CASSRERGDYGYTF
NA	TRBJ2-7	TRBV12-5	NA	TGTGCTAGTGAACTAGAGGTGTCCGAGCAGTACTTC	CASELEVSEQYF
NA	TRBJ2-3	TRBV19	NA	TGTGCCAGTAGCGTAGGGGCGGGCATCACAGATACGCAGTATTTT	CASSVGAGITDTQYF